This T cell receptor beta chain was documented in a study of T cells in Graves' hyperthyroidism and ophthalmopathy. Whole-study context: Peripheral blood was collected at initial diagnosis, before any treatment.

V was cut by 6 bases and J by 4 bases, with 15 bases left in between. This CDR3 has 13 amino acids. Germline lookup yields CDR1 DFQATT and CDR2 SNEGSKA (reference sequence). Ophthalmopathy patients all had a Clinical Activity Score of at least 3, a NOSPECS grade of at least 4 and disease under 3 months old. Patients were excluded because of uncontrolled infection, other autoimmune disease, pregnancy or lactation. This clonotype came up a few times. Amplification yielded TCR beta CDR3 regions, with RNA transcripts as the source. HTBI primers drove first-round RT-PCR of the TCR CDR3. Each CDR3 protein is one row after TCRdb ran MiXCR on the multiplex PCR reads. The table has around 500,000 distinct CDR3 sequences, roughly a sixth seen once; the top ten hold 29%.

The chain is built from TRBV20-1 and TRBJ1-1; a possible D gene is TRBD1 (5 bases). The specimen sequenced was blood. The sequence was obtained from a woman aged 25 to 39 with Graves' ophthalmopathy. CDR3 in amino acids: CSADGQGGTEAFF. Here the CDR3 DNA reads TGCAGTGCCGACGGCCAGGGCGGCACTGAAGCTTTCTTT.